The next 29 T cell receptor beta chains were all read from a single sample in a study of T cell repertoires in cytomegalovirus infection. One entry per CDR3 protein, called by TCRdb with MiXCR from the reads. The sample carries 250,000 to 300,000 distinct CDR3 sequences, roughly 9.1% recorded once. Sequenced: PBMCs. The receptors here all came from a human donor in good health (CMV status not recorded). Some clones in this sample may be carry-over from other donors' samples.

This clonotype was observed at least ten times. V is TRBV7-2 and J is TRBJ2-3; 15 bases align to TRBD2. The CDR3 is 17 amino acids. The germline V gene has CDR1 SGHTA and CDR2 FQGNSA. The trim removed 3 bases at V and 9 bases at J, leaving 10 bases unmatched. The CDR3 coding sequence is TGTGCCAGCAGCTTCGGACTAGCGGGAGGGTCCGCCGTGACGCAGTATTTT. Encoded protein: CASSFGLAGGSAVTQYF.

This clonotype was counted between two and nine times. The chain links TRBV20-1 to TRBJ1-4; weak D call: TRBD1 (6 bases). Trimming removed 0 bases at V and 8 bases at J, with 13 bases between. Germline V gene sequence: CDR1 DFQATT, CDR2 SNEGSKA (reference sequence). The CDR3 loop spans 14 amino acids. The CDR3 DNA reads TGCAGTGCTAGAGATTGGACAGCCGGCGAAAAACTGTTTTTT. It translates to CSARDWTAGEKLFF.

This clonotype was seen at least ten times. The chain uses TRBV9 and TRBJ2-5; 9 bases match TRBD2. The CDR3 is made up of 14 amino acids. V was clipped by 4 bases and J by 4 bases; unmatched bases: 5. Germline V gene sequence: CDR1 SGDLS, CDR2 YYNGEE. The CDR3 region has the DNA TGTGCCAGCAGCCCACGCGGGGGGGTAGAGACCCAGTACTTC. It yields the protein CASSPRGGVETQYF. The entire variable domain, with the rest obtained from reference TRBV9 and TRBJ2-5, is as follows: DSGVTQTPKHLITATGQRVTLRCSPRSGDLSVYWYQQSLDQGLQFLIQYYNGEERAKGNILERFSAQQFPDLHSELNLSSLELGDSALYFCASSPRGGVETQYFGPGTRLLVL.

This clonotype was seen repeatedly, ten times or more. The rearrangement joins TRBV5-1 to TRBJ2-7; D is possibly TRBD2 (6 bases). V was trimmed by 0 bases and J by 1 base, leaving 8 bases between them. From germline, CDR1 is SGHRS and CDR2 YFSETQ. The CDR3 contains 14 residues. The CDR3 DNA follows: TGCGCCAGCAGCTTGGAGCGGGCTTCCTACGAGCAGTACTTC. It encodes CASSLERASYEQYF.

This clonotype was counted once. The chain couples TRBV5-1 to TRBJ2-1; perhaps D is TRBD1 or TRBD2 (5 bases each). V was trimmed by 5 bases and J by 7 bases, leaving 13 bases between them. The length of the CDR3 is 13 residues. Germline CDR1 and CDR2: SGHRS and YFSETQ. The CDR3 DNA sequence: TGCGCCAGCAGTTCCTTTGGGGGAAATGAGCAGTTCTTC. It translates to CASSSFGGNEQFF.

This clonotype showed up just a few times. The chain recombines TRBV6-2 or TRBV6-3 with TRBJ2-1, with TRBD2 matching 12 bases. The CDR3 covers 15 residues. Germline V gene data show CDR1 as MNHEY and CDR2 as SVGEGT. Germline trimming cut 5 bases from V and 7 bases from J; bases unmatched to any gene: 6. The CDR3 DNA follows: TGTGCCAGCAGTAGACTAGCGGGGGTCCTTAATGAGCAGTTCTTC. Residues: CASSRLAGVLNEQFF.

This clonotype was detected only a few times. The CDR3, as DNA: TGTGCCACCAGCAGAGTGGGAGGGGCGAACACCGGGGAGCTGTTTTTT. It specifies CATSRVGGANTGELFF. The genes are TRBV15 and TRBJ2-2, with 7 bases lining up with TRBD2. This CDR3 has 16 amino acids. J gave up 0 bases and V 1 base, and 2 bases lay outside the gene matches. Germline V gives CDR1 LNHNV, CDR2 YYDKDF (reference sequence).

The chain joins TRBV6-1 to TRBJ2-2; 14 positions agree with TRBD2. CDR3 length: 13 residues. In germline, CDR1 is MNHNS, CDR2 SASEGT. V shed 10 bases and J 15 bases; nucleotides not matched to a gene: 10. Written as DNA, the CDR3 is TGTGCCACCCGACTAGCGGGGGGGCTAGTGATGTTTTTT. Translated, it gives CATRLAGGLVMFF.

The V and J genes are TRBV5-6 and TRBJ2-2; perhaps D is TRBD1 or TRBD2 (5 bases each). Germline lookup yields CDR1 SGHDT and CDR2 YYEEEE. Trimming removed 3 bases at V and 1 base at J, with 16 bases between. This CDR3 spans 17 amino acids. CDR3 in amino acids: CASSSQWGTGNTGELFF. The DNA of the CDR3 is TGTGCCAGCAGCTCCCAATGGGGGACGGGGAACACCGGGGAGCTGTTTTTT. The entire variable domain, with the rest obtained from reference TRBV5-6 and TRBJ2-2, is as follows: DAGVTQSPTHLIKTRGQQVTLRCSPKSGHDTVSWYQQALGQGPQFIFQYYEEEERQRGNFPDRFSGHQFPNYSSELNVNALLLGDSALYLCASSSQWGTGNTGELFFGEGSRLTVL.

This clonotype appeared many times. The V call is TRBV7-2, the J call TRBJ2-7; D is ambiguous. The CDR3 runs 13 residues. With 5 bases removed from V and 7 bases from J, the gap between germline ends came to 15 bases. Germline CDR1 and CDR2: SGHTA and FQGNSA. The CDR3 sequence is CASSLRAAREQYF. CDR3 nucleotide sequence: TGTGCCAGCAGCCTCCGGGCAGCGCGGGAGCAGTACTTC.

This clonotype was counted between two and nine times. V and J are TRBV20-1 and TRBJ2-2; D unresolved. Germline V gene sequence: CDR1 DFQATT, CDR2 SNEGSKA (reference sequence). This CDR3 comprises 16 residues. V shed 0 bases and J shed 6 bases, with 17 bases lying between them. The CDR3: CSARDVGSPRAGELFF. The CDR3 nucleotides are TGCAGTGCTAGAGATGTGGGCAGCCCACGGGCCGGGGAGCTGTTTTTT.

The chain recombines TRBV14 with TRBJ2-1; D is ambiguous. Germline V gene sequence: CDR1 SGHDN, CDR2 FVKESK. CDR3 size: 14 residues. V lost 0 bases and J lost 3, with 6 bases in between. CDR3 residues: CASSQERDYNEQFF. The DNA for the CDR3 is TGTGCCAGCAGCCAAGAAAGGGACTACAATGAGCAGTTCTTC.

There are many counts of this clonotype. The gene calls are TRBV12-3 or TRBV12-4 and TRBJ1-3; D is undetermined. The CDR3 is made up of 15 amino acids. Trimming cost V 3 bases and J 0 bases, with 9 bases left between them. The CDR3 nucleotides read TGTGCCAGCAGTTTCCTGGGGAACTCTGGAAACACCATATATTTT. Translating gives CASSFLGNSGNTIYF.

This clonotype was detected ten times or more. V and J are TRBV7-2 and TRBJ1-5; D uncertain. The CDR3 has 15 residues. Germline V gene data show CDR1 as SGHTA and CDR2 as FQGNSA. V was cut by 2 bases and J by 5 bases, with 13 bases left in between. CDR3 coding DNA: TGTGCCAGCAGCTTAAGCGCCGAAAACGATCAGCCCCAGCATTTT. Protein: CASSLSAENDQPQHF.

This clonotype showed up many times. This rearrangement joins TRBV19 to TRBJ2-6, with 7 bases lining up with TRBD1. The J segment lost 4 bases and the V segment lost 6 bases, leaving 6 bases of the junction unmatched. This CDR3 has 15 amino acids. Germline CDR1 LNHDA, CDR2 SQIVND (reference sequence). CDR3 sequence: CASRTTGSGANVLTF. In nucleotides, the CDR3 is TGTGCCAGTAGAACGACAGGGTCCGGGGCCAACGTCCTGACTTTC.

V gene TRBV6-5 combines with J gene TRBJ2-1, with TRBD2 matching 7 bases. The CDR3 totals 15 residues. CDR1 and CDR2 from the germline V gene are MNHEY and SVGAGI. J lost 4 bases, V lost 0 bases, and 3 bases had no gene match. CDR3 protein: CASSYSWTSYNEQFF. CDR3 nucleotides: TGTGCCAGCAGTTACTCGTGGACTAGTTACAATGAGCAGTTCTTC.

In its sample, this clonotype was seen many times. This sequence joins TRBV7-6 and TRBJ2-1; 9 bases fit TRBD1. V shed 5 bases, J shed 9 bases, and the junction held 11 bases outside the gene matches. CDR3 length: 15 residues. Germline V gene sequence: CDR1 SGHVS, CDR2 FNYEAQ. The DNA of the CDR3 is TGTGCCAGCAGCGTGGGACAGGGTGGAAGCGGTGAGCAGTTCTTC. Translation: CASSVGQGGSGEQFF.

This clonotype was seen repeatedly, ten times or more. This sequence joins TRBV28 and TRBJ1-1; D is unresolved. Looked up from germline, CDR1 is MDHEN and CDR2 is SYDVKM. V lost 2 bases and J 6 bases, leaving 16 bases between the germline ends. The CDR3 is 15 residues long. The CDR3 reads CASSLGGGGGSEAFF. CDR3 coding DNA: TGTGCCAGCAGTTTAGGCGGCGGTGGAGGTTCTGAAGCTTTCTTT.

The chain uses TRBV5-1 and TRBJ2-7, with D possibly TRBD2 on 5 matching bases. V lost 0 bases, J lost 2 bases, and 12 bases lay in between. CDR3 length equals 15 residues. Germline lookup yields CDR1 SGHRS and CDR2 YFSETQ. CDR3 bases: TGCGCCAGCAGCTTGGCCGGAGGCAGCACCTACGAGCAGTACTTC. This translates into CASSLAGGSTYEQYF. Variable domain in full (rest from reference TRBV5-1 and TRBJ2-7): KAGVTQTPRYLIKTRGQQVTLSCSPISGHRSVSWYQQTPGQGLQFLFEYFSETQRNKGNFPGRFSGRQFSNSRSEMNVSTLELGDSALYLCASSLAGGSTYEQYFGPGTRLTVT.

In its sample, this clonotype was seen many times. This sequence joins TRBV28 and TRBJ1-2; D call uncertain. CDR1 is MDHEN and CDR2 is SYDVKM in the germline V gene. This CDR3 contains 12 residues. Trimming removed 4 bases from V and 8 bases from J, with 11 bases in between. CDR3 in amino acids: CASSSDLRGYTF. CDR3 coding DNA: TGTGCCAGCAGTTCGGACCTGCGGGGCTACACCTTC.

There are a few counts of this clonotype. The CDR3 nucleotides read TGTGCCAGCAGTTACTCGGCGGCAGATCGTCGGTCACCCCTCCACTTT. Residues: CASSYSAADRRSPLHF. The chain combines TRBV6-5 with TRBJ1-6; D gene ambiguous. Per the germline V gene, CDR1 is MNHEY and CDR2 is SVGAGI. V lost 0 bases to trimming and J lost 10 bases, with 16 bases between them. The CDR3 has 16 amino acids.

The chain combines TRBV6-2 or TRBV6-3 with TRBJ1-1, with 8 nucleotides matching TRBD1. V dropped 0 bases and J dropped 6; count of bases not matched to a gene: 12. CDR3 size: 17 residues. Germline V gene data show CDR1 as MNHEY and CDR2 as SVGEGT. CDR3 bases: TGTGCCAGCAGTTACTCCCGGACAGGGACGAAAGTCCCTGAAGCTTTCTTT. Translation gives CASSYSRTGTKVPEAFF.

CDR3 loop: CATTSPGQGYTF. CDR3 in DNA: TGTGCCACCACTAGTCCGGGACAAGGCTACACCTTC. V usage is TRBV24-1 and J usage is TRBJ1-2; a weak D match, TRBD1 (6 bases). The germline V and J ends were trimmed by 8 bases and 8 bases, with 14 bases remaining between them. This CDR3 spans 12 amino acids. CDR1 and CDR2 (germline): KGHDR, SFDVKD.

The chain is built from TRBV6-2 or TRBV6-3 and TRBJ2-5, with D possibly being TRBD1 (6 bases). This CDR3 has 13 amino acids. Germline V CDR1 and CDR2: MNHEY, SVGEGT. V lost 5 bases to trimming and J lost 9 bases, with 16 bases between them. The CDR3 DNA is TGTGCCAGCAGTCCGGACAGCGCCCAGTCCCAGTACTTC. It is translated as CASSPDSAQSQYF.

Many counts were recorded for this clonotype. CDR3 nucleotide sequence: TGTGCCAGCAACCCAAGGACGGGCTTAAGTGAAGCTTTCTTT. Translating it yields CASNPRTGLSEAFF. The chain links TRBV7-2 to TRBJ1-1; D unresolved. CDR3 length: 14 amino acids. The V gene's germline CDR1 is SGHTA and CDR2 FQGNSA. Trimming took off 7 bases at V and 7 bases at J, with 19 bases between the two ends.

The chain couples TRBV2 to TRBJ2-2; TRBD2 matches at 7 bases. CDR3 size: 15 residues. Germline V gene data show CDR1 as SNHLY and CDR2 as FYNNEI. V was pared by 2 bases and J by 0 bases, with 0 bases of the junction left unmatched. The CDR3: CASSESGANTGELFF. In DNA form, the CDR3 reads TGTGCCAGCAGTGAAAGCGGGGCGAACACCGGGGAGCTGTTTTTT.

This clonotype was detected many times. The chain links TRBV24-1 to TRBJ2-1; 8 positions match TRBD2. V shed 4 bases and J 5 bases; nucleotides not matched to a gene: 9. The CDR3 runs to 16 residues. Germline-derived CDR1 and CDR2 are KGHDR and SFDVKD. The CDR3, as DNA: TGTGCCACCAGTGACCCACTAGCGGAGGGAGACAATGAGCAGTTCTTC. Amino acid sequence: CATSDPLAEGDNEQFF.

This clonotype was observed at least ten times. This chain uses TRBV7-2 with TRBJ2-1; 12 bases map to TRBD2. From germline, CDR1 is SGHTA and CDR2 FQGNSA. This CDR3 region has 16 residues. J lost 3 bases, V lost 5 bases, and 5 bases had no gene match. The CDR3, as DNA: TGTGCCAGCAGCGAGGGACTAGCGGGTGTCTACAATGAGCAGTTCTTC. As protein: CASSEGLAGVYNEQFF.

This clonotype was counted many times. V and J are TRBV12-3 or TRBV12-4 and TRBJ1-5; D unresolved. The germline V and J ends were trimmed by 3 bases and 4 bases, with 13 bases remaining between them. The CDR3 contains 15 residues. This CDR3 reads CASSFQAGLNQPQHF. CDR3 DNA sequence: TGTGCCAGCAGTTTTCAGGCGGGCCTTAATCAGCCCCAGCATTTT.